This T cell receptor (beta chain) was identified in a study of T cell changes during pregnancy in multiple sclerosis. Using immunoSEQ multiplex PCR, the repertoire was profiled, and TCRdb retains in-frame clones only, with some absent. This table has 40,000 to 55,000 clones, 90% appearing once. The CDR3 is 17 residues long. Trimming took 1 base from V and 0 from J, leaving 13 bases between them. The germline V gene has CDR1 LNHDA and CDR2 SQIVND (reference sequence). The source was peripheral blood, collected in the first trimester of pregnancy. The TCR was taken from a female donor in good health, enrolled as a control in a pregnancy study. The chain uses TRBV19 and TRBJ1-5, with a possible D match to TRBD1 (5 bases). The CDR3 nucleotides are TGTGCCAGTAGTATAGTCCCAGGACAAAATAGCAATCAGCCCCAGCATTTT. Its translation: CASSIVPGQNSNQPQHF.